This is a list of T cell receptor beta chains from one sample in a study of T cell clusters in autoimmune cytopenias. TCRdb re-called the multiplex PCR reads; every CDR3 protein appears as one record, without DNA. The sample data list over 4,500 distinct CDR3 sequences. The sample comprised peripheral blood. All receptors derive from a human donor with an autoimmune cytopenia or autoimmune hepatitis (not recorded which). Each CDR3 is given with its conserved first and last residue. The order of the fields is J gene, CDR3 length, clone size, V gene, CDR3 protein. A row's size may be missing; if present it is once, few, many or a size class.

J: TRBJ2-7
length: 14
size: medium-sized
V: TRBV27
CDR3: CASSPGLAAYEQYF

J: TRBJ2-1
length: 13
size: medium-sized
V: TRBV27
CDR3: CASSFRDLLEQFF

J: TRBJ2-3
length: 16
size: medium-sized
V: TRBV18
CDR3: CASSPPGGRATDTQYF

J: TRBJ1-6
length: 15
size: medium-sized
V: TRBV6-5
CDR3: CASSYKGGESSPLHF

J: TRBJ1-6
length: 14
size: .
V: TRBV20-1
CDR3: CSARQGAYNSPLHF

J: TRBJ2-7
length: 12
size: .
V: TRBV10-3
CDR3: CAISESRREQYF

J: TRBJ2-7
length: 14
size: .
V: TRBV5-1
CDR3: CASSTRGRRYEQYF

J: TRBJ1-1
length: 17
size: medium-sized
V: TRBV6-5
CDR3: CASSYRPDRGRSTEAFF

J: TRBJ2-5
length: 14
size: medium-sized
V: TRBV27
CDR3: CASSFGGLQETQYF

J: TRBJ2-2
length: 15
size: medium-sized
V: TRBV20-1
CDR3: CSAGRGQGITGELFF

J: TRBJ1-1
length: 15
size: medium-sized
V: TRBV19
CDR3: CASSIGAGVNTEAFF

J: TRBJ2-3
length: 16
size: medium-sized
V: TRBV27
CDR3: CASSSRTSGRTDTQYF

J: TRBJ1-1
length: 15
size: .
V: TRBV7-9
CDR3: CASSLATGARSEAFF

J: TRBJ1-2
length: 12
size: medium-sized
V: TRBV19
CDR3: CASSGPVYGYTF

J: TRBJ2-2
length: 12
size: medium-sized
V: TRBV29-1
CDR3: CSFWTNTGELFF

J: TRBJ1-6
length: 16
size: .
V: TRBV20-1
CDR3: CSAFPSRTGLNSPLHF

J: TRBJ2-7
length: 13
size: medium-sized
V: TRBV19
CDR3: CASSASVLYEQYF

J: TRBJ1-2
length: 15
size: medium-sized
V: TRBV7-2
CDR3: CASSLVVGVDYGYTF

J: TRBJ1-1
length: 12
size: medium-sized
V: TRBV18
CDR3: CASSTTGAEAFF

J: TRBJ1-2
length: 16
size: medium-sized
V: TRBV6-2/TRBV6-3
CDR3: CASSDPGTAANYGYTF

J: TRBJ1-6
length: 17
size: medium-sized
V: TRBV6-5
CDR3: CASSPTGSHSYNSPLHF

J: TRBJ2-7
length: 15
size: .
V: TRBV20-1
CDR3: CSAGQRGAGSYEQYF

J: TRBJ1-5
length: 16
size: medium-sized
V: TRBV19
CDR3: CASMGDNSLGNQPQHF

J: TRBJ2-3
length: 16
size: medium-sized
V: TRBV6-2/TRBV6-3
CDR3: CASSLRGRTGPDTQYF

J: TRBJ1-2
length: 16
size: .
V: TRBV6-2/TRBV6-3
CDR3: CASSYSRGDTNYGYTF